These T cell receptor beta chains were read from a single sample in a study of T cells in narcolepsy. Profiling relied on immunoSEQ multiplex PCR, and the TCRdb table lists in-frame clones only, not all of them. The sample has tens of thousands of clones; approximately 84% are singletons. Sample: memory (CD45RA-) CD4+ T cells from blood. Receptors originate from a human donor in good health. Both conserved end residues are part of each CDR3. D genes are given only for firm matches. Clone size is shown for a subset of rows, as once, few, many or a class of expanded clone.

D gene	V gene	clone size	J gene	CDR3 protein	CDR3 DNA
.	TRBV27	.	TRBJ1-1	CASSLAGANTEAFF	TGTGCCAGCAGCTTGGCGGGGGCGAACACTGAAGCTTTCTTT
.	TRBV28	.	TRBJ2-7	CASSLVSGRANSYEQYF	TGTGCCAGCAGTTTGGTAAGCGGACGGGCGAACTCCTACGAGCAGTACTTC
TRBD1	TRBV4-3	.	TRBJ2-7	CASSLGQGSYEQYF	TGCGCCAGCAGCCTCGGACAGGGTTCCTACGAGCAGTACTTC
.	TRBV11-3	.	TRBJ2-1	CASSLSGWVEQFF	TGTGCCAGCAGCTTGAGTGGATGGGTTGAGCAGTTCTTC
.	TRBV7-2	.	TRBJ2-1	CASSFGQAPYNEQFF	TGTGCCAGCAGCTTTGGTCAGGCCCCCTACAATGAGCAGTTCTTC
.	TRBV9	.	TRBJ1-1	CASSTGQHTEAFF	TGTGCCAGCAGCACAGGACAGCACACTGAAGCTTTCTTT
TRBD1	TRBV4-1	.	TRBJ2-4	CASSRDPGQGYPAKNIQYF	TGCGCCAGCAGCCGGGACCCGGGACAGGGGTACCCAGCCAAAAACATTCAGTACTTC
.	TRBV7-6	.	TRBJ2-5	CASSSTGTQYF	TGTGCCAGCAGCTCGACTGGAACCCAGTACTTC
TRBD1	TRBV5-5	.	TRBJ1-5	CASSLGTGVSGKHF	TGTGCCAGCAGCTTGGGGACAGGGGTTTCAGGGAAGCATTTT
.	TRBV9	.	TRBJ2-7	CASSVDLGRAYEQYF	TGTGCCAGCAGCGTAGATCTGGGCAGGGCTTACGAGCAGTACTTC
.	TRBV5-5	.	TRBJ1-3	CASSFRTEYSGNTIYF	TGTGCCAGCAGCTTCAGGACAGAATACTCTGGAAACACCATATATTTT
.	TRBV21-1	.	TRBJ2-7	CASSKVLRTLTYEQYF	TGTGCCAGCAGCAAAGTGCTGAGGACTTTAACCTACGAGCAGTACTTC
TRBD1	TRBV28	.	TRBJ1-6	CASSPTSGTGGGSPLHF	TGTGCCAGCAGTCCTACCTCCGGGACAGGGGGCGGATCACCCCTCCACTTT
TRBD1	TRBV5-6	.	TRBJ1-1	CASSPGTENTEAFF	TGTGCCAGCAGCCCTGGGACAGAGAACACTGAAGCTTTCTTT
.	TRBV7-9	.	TRBJ1-3	CASSAPSGNTIYF	TGTGCCAGCAGCGCACCCTCAGGAAACACCATATATTTT
TRBD1	TRBV5-4	.	TRBJ1-2	CASSLGDRRNYGYTF	TGTGCCAGCAGCTTGGGGGACAGGCGTAACTATGGCTACACCTTC
TRBD2	TRBV9	.	TRBJ2-3	CASSRTGTSHTDTQYF	TGTGCCAGCAGTCGTACCGGGACTAGCCACACAGATACGCAGTATTTT
TRBD1	TRBV19	medium-sized	TRBJ1-2	CASSMADRDYGYTF	TGTGCCAGTAGTATGGCGGACAGGGACTATGGCTACACCTTC
.	TRBV30	.	TRBJ1-5	CAWSADSNQPQHF	TGTGCCTGGAGTGCGGATAGCAATCAGCCCCAGCATTTT
.	TRBV7-9	.	TRBJ2-6	CASSPDGSGANVLTF	TGTGCCAGCAGCCCCGACGGTTCTGGGGCCAACGTCCTGACTTTC
TRBD2	TRBV9	.	TRBJ2-3	CASSSGGVSSTDTQYF	TGTGCCAGTAGTAGCGGGGGGGTTTCTAGCACAGATACGCAGTATTTT
.	TRBV6-6	few	TRBJ2-7	CASSYSDSSYEQYF	TGTGCCAGCAGTTACTCGGACAGCTCCTACGAGCAGTACTTC
.	TRBV27	.	TRBJ1-5	CAYPRDSNQPQHF	TGTGCCTACCCGAGGGATAGCAATCAGCCCCAGCATTTT
.	TRBV27	.	TRBJ1-4	CASSLSGEGGEKLFF	TGTGCCAGCAGTTTATCGGGGGAGGGGGGTGAAAAACTGTTTTTT
TRBD2	TRBV5-1	.	TRBJ2-1	CASSLRLAGGNEQFF	TGCGCCAGCAGCTTGCGACTAGCGGGGGGGAATGAGCAGTTCTTC
.	TRBV5-6	.	TRBJ1-1	CASSTGRWGNTEAFF	TGTGCCAGCAGCACTGGACGGTGGGGAAACACTGAAGCTTTCTTT
TRBD2	TRBV11-2	once	TRBJ2-5	CASDQGTSGGGTQYF	TGTGCCAGCGACCAAGGGACTAGCGGGGGTGGGACCCAGTACTTC
TRBD1	TRBV18	once	TRBJ2-1	CASSPGTVSYNEQFF	TGTGCCAGCTCACCAGGGACAGTCTCCTACAATGAGCAGTTCTTC
TRBD1	TRBV4-1	.	TRBJ1-5	CASSQVGTGLMPQHF	TGCGCCAGCAGCCAAGTAGGGACAGGTTTGATGCCCCAGCATTTT
.	TRBV6-5	.	TRBJ1-5	CATALQGNQPQHF	TGTGCCACAGCTTTACAGGGAAATCAGCCCCAGCATTTT
.	TRBV4-3	.	TRBJ2-5	CASSQEATTSREQYF	TGCGCCAGCAGCCAAGAGGCTACTACTTCTCGAGAGCAGTACTTC
.	TRBV25-1	.	TRBJ2-7	CASSEYEQGSYEQYF	TGTGCCAGCAGTGAATATGAACAGGGCTCCTACGAGCAGTACTTC
TRBD1	TRBV9	.	TRBJ2-3	CASSPPGTGGWVDTQYF	TGTGCCAGCAGCCCACCCGGGACAGGGGGTTGGGTGGATACGCAGTATTTT
.	TRBV5-1	.	TRBJ2-7	CASSLNGAQSVEQYF	TGCGCCAGCAGCTTGAACGGGGCTCAGTCGGTCGAGCAGTACTTC
TRBD1	TRBV29-1	.	TRBJ2-3	CSVQRGQGTDTQYF	TGCAGCGTCCAACGGGGACAGGGGACAGATACGCAGTATTTT
.	TRBV19	medium-sized	TRBJ1-2	CASSMDSYGYTF	TGTGCCAGTAGTATGGACAGCTATGGCTACACCTTC
.	TRBV6-5	.	TRBJ2-7	CASSYSWGLQGNEQYF	TGTGCCAGCAGTTACTCTTGGGGGTTACAGGGTAACGAGCAGTACTTC
.	TRBV30	.	TRBJ1-3	CAWSDYRVLGGNTIYF	TGTGCCTGGAGTGACTACAGGGTACTTGGGGGAAACACCATATATTTT
TRBD1	TRBV5-4	.	TRBJ1-2	CASSAGGLNYGYTF	TGTGCCAGCAGCGCAGGGGGCCTTAACTATGGCTACACCTTC
.	TRBV12-1	.	TRBJ2-7	CASSFAGDRGPYEQYF	TGTGCCAGCAGCTTTGCGGGGGACAGGGGACCCTACGAGCAGTACTTC
.	TRBV15	.	TRBJ1-1	CATSSTVNTEAFF	TGTGCCACCAGCAGTACAGTGAACACTGAAGCTTTCTTT
TRBD1	TRBV6-5	.	TRBJ2-7	CATQDRGYEQYF	TGTGCCACCCAAGACAGGGGCTACGAGCAGTACTTC